This entry lists 17 T cell receptor beta chains sequenced from one sample in a study of cytomegalovirus exposure and HLA in healthy donors. Both 60 Vbeta primers and 13 Jbeta primers went into the PCR. The protocol was immunoSEQ multiplex PCR, while the TCRdb copy is restricted to in-frame clones and leaves out a portion. The sample contains around 150,000 clones, around 79% of which appear only once. The sequencing input was PBMCs. The origin of the receptors is a man in his forties or fifties in good health and CMV-seropositive.

Turning to this clone: The junction and the germline gene differ at one end; a read error may be behind it. For the CDR3, the DNA is TGCGCCGGCAGCCAAAGCTTACAGGGGGTCGGTGAAAAACTGTTTTTT. It codes for CAGSQSLQGVGEKLFF. This chain uses TRBV4-1 with TRBJ1-4, with 8 bases lining up with TRBD1. CDR1 MGHRA and CDR2 YSYEKL come from the germline V gene. There are 16 residues in the CDR3.

The chain uses TRBV5-1 and TRBJ2-2; the D gene is possibly TRBD2 (5 bases). The CDR3 contains 13 residues. Germline V gene data show CDR1 as SGHRS and CDR2 as YFSETQ. V lost 4 bases to trimming and J lost 1 base, with 5 bases between them. The CDR3 loop is CASSEGNTGELFF. In DNA form, the CDR3 reads TGCGCCAGCAGCGAGGGGAACACCGGGGAGCTGTTTTTT.

The rearrangement uses TRBV2 and TRBJ1-1; no definite D call. This CDR3 has 15 amino acids. Germline V gene sequence: CDR1 SNHLY, CDR2 FYNNEI. Trimming left V 4 bases short and J 0 bases short, with 12 bases between. The CDR3 is CASSGGLVLNTEAFF. The CDR3 bases are TGTGCCAGCAGTGGAGGGTTGGTGCTGAACACTGAAGCTTTCTTT.

This chain uses TRBV5-8 with TRBJ1-3; D gene uncertain. V shed 2 bases and J shed 0 bases, with 9 bases lying between them. CDR3 length: 15 residues. CDR1 and CDR2 from the germline V gene are SGHTS and YDEGEE. The CDR3 DNA sequence: TGTGCCAGCAGCTTTCGGAGATCCTCTGGAAACACCATATATTTT. The encoded protein is CASSFRRSSGNTIYF.

This chain links TRBV11-2 with TRBJ2-5; 7 bases agree with TRBD1. The CDR3 totals 13 residues. Germline V lookup: CDR1 SGHAT, CDR2 FQNNGV. With V trimmed by 6 bases and J by 4 bases, 5 bases remained unmatched. The CDR3 region is CASSLQGRETQYF. The CDR3 bases are TGTGCCAGCAGTTTACAGGGGAGAGAGACCCAGTACTTC.

Worth noting for this clone: The junction departs from the called germline gene at one end, perhaps through a read error. Other DNA sequences from this sample encode an identical CDR3 as well. The rearrangement links TRBV5-6 to TRBJ1-4; D gene uncertain. The CDR3 is 12 residues long. Germline lookup yields CDR1 SGHDT and CDR2 YYEEEE. CDR3 nucleotide sequence: TGTGCCAGCAGCTCCAATAATGAAAAACTGTTTTTC. Protein product: CASSSNNEKLFF.

This clone was seen a handful of times. This chain connects TRBV10-2 to TRBJ1-2, with TRBD1 identical over 7 bases. Trimming took 0 bases from V and 6 from J; bases not matched to a gene: 7. Germline V lookup: CDR1 WSHSY, CDR2 SAAADI. The CDR3 is 15 residues long. This CDR3 is CASSESGTVRHGYTF. For the CDR3, the DNA is TGCGCCAGCAGTGAGTCGGGGACAGTAAGGCATGGCTACACCTTC.

The genes are TRBV13 and TRBJ1-2; no reliable D call. The germline V gene has CDR1 PRHDT and CDR2 FYEKMQ (reference sequence). This CDR3 is built from 16 residues. V was pared by 0 bases and J by 0 bases, with 11 bases between. CDR3 DNA: TGTGCCAGCAGCTTAGGCCGTTCCAGTCCTAACTATGGCTACACCTTC. The encoded protein is CASSLGRSSPNYGYTF.

This sequence joins TRBV2 and TRBJ2-3, with 10 bases aligning to TRBD2. The CDR3 totals 14 residues. V gave up 7 bases and J gave up 6 bases; unmatched junction bases: 7. The germline V gene encodes CDR1 SNHLY and CDR2 FYNNEI. The CDR3 coding sequence is TGTGCCAGCAAACGAGCGGGGGGGCGGGATACGCAGTATTTT. Its translation: CASKRAGGRDTQYF.

V usage is TRBV7-8 and J usage is TRBJ2-5; possible D gene TRBD1, 5 bases. The V gene lost 0 bases and the J gene lost 3 bases, with 8 bases spanning the gap. The CDR3 runs 14 residues. From germline, CDR1 is SGHVS and CDR2 FQNEAQ. The CDR3 DNA reads TGTGCCAGCAGCTTAGCGCCAGGGAAAGAGACCCAGTACTTC. Its protein product is CASSLAPGKETQYF.

The gene calls are TRBV4-2 and TRBJ1-3, with 9 bases fitting TRBD1. The junction had 8 bases not matched to a gene; V was cut back by 1 base and J by 7 bases. Per germline, CDR1 LGHNA and CDR2 YNFKEQ. CDR3 length equals 16 residues. The CDR3 DNA follows: TGTGCCAGCAGCCAAGTTCCGGGACAGGGAGGGAACACCATATATTTT. Its translation is CASSQVPGQGGNTIYF.

The genes are TRBV11-2 and TRBJ1-4; D not certain. CDR3 length: 15 amino acids. CDR1 SGHAT and CDR2 FQNNGV come from the germline V gene. Deletions cut 0 bases from V and 4 bases from J, with 9 bases between. CDR3 DNA sequence: TGTGCCAGCAGCTTAGATCCGGGGTTTAATGAAAAACTGTTTTTT. It codes for CASSLDPGFNEKLFF.

V usage is TRBV5-4 and J usage is TRBJ1-6; a possible D gene is TRBD1 (6 bases). Trimming pared 6 bases from V and 9 bases from J, leaving 22 bases between. CDR1 SGHNT and CDR2 YYREEE come from the germline V gene (reference sequence). The CDR3 has 16 residues. CDR3 sequence reads: CASNLNGGGRPSPLHF. In nucleotides, the CDR3 is TGTGCCAGCAACCTGAACGGGGGGGGGCGGCCTTCACCCCTCCACTTT.

This clone was counted only a few times. The chain joins TRBV5-1 to TRBJ1-2, with TRBD1 as a possible D gene (6 bases). The CDR3 runs to 14 residues. V was clipped by 2 bases and J by 6 bases, with 14 bases between them. Germline V gene sequence: CDR1 SGHRS, CDR2 YFSETQ. DNA of the CDR3: TGCGCCAGCAGCTTCAGCGGGGGGGCCGATGGCTACACCTTC. Amino acid sequence: CASSFSGGADGYTF.

The rearrangement links TRBV19 to TRBJ2-3, with 8 bases that match TRBD2. This CDR3 is built from 16 residues. CDR1 and CDR2 from the germline V gene are LNHDA and SQIVND (reference sequence). J gave up 0 bases and V 10 bases, and 12 bases lay outside the gene matches. Written as DNA, the CDR3 is TGTGCCACCTACAGGTCGGGGGGGGCGAGCACAGATACGCAGTATTTT. The encoded protein is CATYRSGGASTDTQYF.

The gene calls are TRBV19 and TRBJ1-6, with a weak D call TRBD1 (6 bases). The ends were cut back, 10 bases at V and 7 bases at J, with 14 bases in the middle. CDR1 is LNHDA and CDR2 is SQIVND in the germline V gene (reference sequence). This CDR3 has 13 amino acids. CDR3 coding DNA: TGTGCCACAGAGGGACACCCGAATTCACCCCTCCACTTT. It is translated as CATEGHPNSPLHF. Supplemented by reference TRBV19 and TRBJ1-6, the full variable domain reads DGGITQSPKYLFRKEGQNVTLSCEQNLNHDAMYWYRQDPGQGLRLIYYSQIVNDFQKGDIAEGYSVSREKKESFPLTVTSAQKNPTAFYLCATEGHPNSPLHFGNGTRLTVT.

The chain uses TRBV28 and TRBJ2-7, with 7 bases identical to TRBD1. Germline lookup yields CDR1 MDHEN and CDR2 SYDVKM. The V segment lost 7 bases and the J segment 1 base; nucleotides outside the gene matches: 10. There are 15 residues in the CDR3. The CDR3 nucleotides are TGTGCCAGCACCCTGACAGGGAAGGGTTCCTACGAGCAGTACTTC. Encoded protein: CASTLTGKGSYEQYF.